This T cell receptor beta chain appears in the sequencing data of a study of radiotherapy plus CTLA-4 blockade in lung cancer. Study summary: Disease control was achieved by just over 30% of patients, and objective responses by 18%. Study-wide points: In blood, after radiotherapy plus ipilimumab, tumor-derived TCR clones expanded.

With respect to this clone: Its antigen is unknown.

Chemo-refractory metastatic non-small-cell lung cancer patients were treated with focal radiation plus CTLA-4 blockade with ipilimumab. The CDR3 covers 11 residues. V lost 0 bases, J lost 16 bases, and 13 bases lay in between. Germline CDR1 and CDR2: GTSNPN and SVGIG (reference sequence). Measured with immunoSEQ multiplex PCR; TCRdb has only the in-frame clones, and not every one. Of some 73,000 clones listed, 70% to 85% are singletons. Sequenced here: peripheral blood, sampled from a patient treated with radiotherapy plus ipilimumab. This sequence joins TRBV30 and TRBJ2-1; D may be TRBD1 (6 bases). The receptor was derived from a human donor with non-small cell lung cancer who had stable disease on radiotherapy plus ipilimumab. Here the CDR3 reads CAWSVDRLRFF. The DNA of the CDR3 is TGTGCCTGGAGTGTCGACAGGCTCAGATTCTTC.